This T cell receptor (beta chain) was sequenced during a study of blood T cell repertoires in COVID-19. About the research overall: PBMCs, B-cell-depleted T cells, or T cells were the source of the cDNA or gDNA that made up the material.

Data came from immunoSEQ multiplex PCR; TCRdb stores just in-frame clones and leaves some out. The repertoire holds tens of thousands of clones, with about nine tenths as singletons. The Seattle patients joined while their infection was active and were tracked longitudinally afterward. Germline V CDR1 and CDR2: LGHDT, YNNKEL (reference sequence). Trimming cost V 1 base and J 14 bases; bases outside gene matches: 9. CDR3 length: 14 amino acids. The V and J genes are TRBV3-1 (or the pseudogene TRBV3-2) and TRBJ2-1, with 9 bases matching TRBD2. Sequencing was carried out using peripheral blood. The sequence came from a man aged 50-59 years with COVID-19, enrolled during active disease. The CDR3 bases are TGTGCCAGCAGCCAAGGGGGCGGGAGGGCCATCGAGTTCTTC. Protein product: CASSQGGGRAIEFF.